One sample yielded the 28 T cell receptor beta chains listed below, sequenced in a study of T cells in Graves' hyperthyroidism and ophthalmopathy. Amplified regions were TCR beta CDR3 sequences from RNA transcripts. With the HTBI primer set, the TCR CDR3 went through a first round of RT-PCR. TCRdb processed the multiplex PCR reads anew with MiXCR; each CDR3 protein has one entry. The sample lists a few hundred thousand distinct CDR3 sequences; roughly an eighth were seen once. Sequencing was done on a sample of blood. The receptor source for this set is a woman in her forties with Graves' ophthalmopathy.

This clonotype appeared a few times. This chain joins TRBV12-3 or TRBV12-4 and TRBJ2-4; D ambiguous. Trimming stripped 3 bases from V and 0 bases from J, with 12 bases between. The CDR3 sequence is 16 residues long. The CDR3 DNA is TGTGCCAGCAGTTTCTTCACAGCCCTAGCCAAAAACATTCAGTACTTC. Translated, it gives CASSFFTALAKNIQYF.

This clonotype showed up many times. The chain recombines TRBV7-9 with TRBJ2-7; TRBD2 matches 8 bases. Germline V lookup: CDR1 SEHNR, CDR2 FQNEAQ (reference sequence). The length of the CDR3 is 12 residues. Losses at the gene ends were 5 bases for V and 6 bases for J; bases not matched to a gene: 3. The CDR3 loop is CASSTGGAEQYF. The CDR3 DNA follows: TGTGCCAGCAGCACCGGGGGGGCCGAGCAGTACTTC.

This clonotype occurred many times. The chain links TRBV28 to TRBJ2-1; 7 bases fit TRBD1. Germline V lookup: CDR1 MDHEN, CDR2 SYDVKM. The CDR3 contains 14 residues. Germline trimming cut 5 bases from V and 5 bases from J; bases unmatched to any gene: 6. The CDR3 nucleotides read TGTGCCAGCAGTCCATGGGACAGTAACAATGAGCAGTTCTTC. It encodes CASSPWDSNNEQFF.

This clonotype was counted ten times or more. CDR3 in amino acids: CASSNPDRTSYEQYF. The CDR3 DNA reads TGTGCCAGCAGTAACCCTGACAGGACAAGCTACGAGCAGTACTTC. The chain combines TRBV6-1 with TRBJ2-7; tentative D call: TRBD1 (6 bases). CDR3 length: 15 residues. The V gene's germline CDR1 is MNHNS and CDR2 SASEGT. V lost 5 bases, J lost 3 bases, and 17 bases lay in between.

This clonotype was counted a few times. The chain links TRBV5-1 to TRBJ1-2, with TRBD1 as a possible D gene (5 bases). Germline CDR1 and CDR2: SGHRS and YFSETQ. V was pared by 4 bases and J by 0 bases, with 13 bases between. The CDR3 has 15 residues. The DNA of the CDR3 is TGCGCCAGCAGCCAGACGACAGCTCCTAACTATGGCTACACCTTC. This codes for CASSQTTAPNYGYTF.

This clonotype showed up just a few times. The V call is TRBV19, the J call TRBJ1-5; TRBD1 is a possible D gene (5 bases). Per the germline V gene, CDR1 is LNHDA and CDR2 is SQIVND (reference sequence). Trimming removed 5 bases from V and 3 bases from J, with 23 bases in between. The CDR3 runs 18 residues. The CDR3 protein is CASSVVGSGHPTNQPQHF. CDR3 in DNA: TGTGCCAGTAGTGTTGTGGGGTCGGGGCACCCCACCAATCAGCCCCAGCATTTT. Full variable domain (rest looked up from reference TRBV19 and TRBJ1-5): DGGITQSPKYLFRKEGQNVTLSCEQNLNHDAMYWYRQDPGQGLRLIYYSQIVNDFQKGDIAEGYSVSREKKESFPLTVTSAQKNPTAFYLCASSVVGSGHPTNQPQHFGDGTRLSIL.

This clonotype was recorded many times. The chain is built from TRBV29-1 and TRBJ1-1; D is ambiguous. V gave up 7 bases and J gave up 3 bases, with 6 bases separating them. Germline V CDR1 and CDR2: SQVTM, ANQGSEA. The CDR3 extends over 10 amino acids. The CDR3 bases are TGCAGCGCCACACACACTGAAGCTTTCTTT. Protein: CSATHTEAFF.

This clonotype was observed many times. The chain recombines TRBV5-1 with TRBJ2-1; D is unresolved. Germline V CDR1 and CDR2: SGHRS, YFSETQ. Trimming removed 2 bases at V and 2 bases at J, with 5 bases between. This CDR3 is built from 13 residues. The CDR3 DNA follows: TGCGCCAGCAGCTTTGGGGCCTACAATGAGCAGTTCTTC. It encodes CASSFGAYNEQFF.

This clonotype showed up many times. The V and J genes are TRBV30 and TRBJ1-1, with TRBD1 as a possible D gene (5 bases). The CDR3 extends over 13 amino acids. Per the germline V gene, CDR1 is GTSNPN and CDR2 is SVGIG (reference sequence). V was cut by 4 bases and J by 5 bases, with 14 bases left in between. The CDR3 region is CAWTGRVGTEAFF. The CDR3 bases are TGTGCCTGGACAGGGAGAGTGGGAACTGAAGCTTTCTTT.

This chain uses TRBV20-1 with TRBJ2-5; tentative D call: TRBD2 (5 bases). The CDR3 runs to 12 residues. V was pared by 6 bases and J by 1 base, with 9 bases between. Germline V lookup: CDR1 DFQATT, CDR2 SNEGSKA (reference sequence). CDR3 in amino acids: CSAVGLQETQYF. The CDR3 DNA reads as TGCAGTGCGGTTGGACTCCAAGAGACCCAGTACTTC.

This clonotype was recorded at least ten times. V and J are TRBV6-1 and TRBJ1-5; D possibly corresponds to TRBD1 (5 bases). Trimming pared 5 bases from V and 1 base from J, leaving 6 bases between. The CDR3 runs 13 residues. CDR1 is MNHNS, CDR2 SASEGT, per germline. The CDR3 is CASSRQSNQPQHF. The CDR3 DNA reads TGTGCCAGCAGTCGACAGAGCAATCAGCCCCAGCATTTT.

The chain carries TRBV10-3 and TRBJ2-2; D possibly corresponds to TRBD2 (5 bases). From germline, CDR1 is ENHRY and CDR2 SYGVKD. Trimming left V 2 bases short and J 5 bases short, with 15 bases between. The CDR3 runs to 16 residues. The CDR3 DNA sequence: TGTGCCATCAGTGAGGACTACTCGTACGAAACCGGGGAGCTGTTTTTT. Amino acids: CAISEDYSYETGELFF.

There are a few counts of this clonotype. The rearrangement uses TRBV5-1 and TRBJ2-7; either TRBD1 or TRBD2 may supply D (6 bases each). Germline lookup yields CDR1 SGHRS and CDR2 YFSETQ. Trimming removed 2 bases at V and 3 bases at J, with 24 bases between. The CDR3 covers 18 residues. CDR3 in amino acids: CASSFWGTSSKGGYEQYF. In DNA, the CDR3 is TGCGCCAGCAGCTTTTGGGGGACGAGTTCGAAGGGGGGCTACGAGCAGTACTTC.

This clonotype appeared many times. This rearrangement joins TRBV2 to TRBJ2-7; the D gene is possibly TRBD1 (5 bases). CDR3 length: 13 residues. The ends were cut back, 4 bases at V and 4 bases at J, with 11 bases in the middle. Germline CDR1 SNHLY, CDR2 FYNNEI. The CDR3 sequence is CASSVVKGYEQYF. CDR3 in DNA: TGTGCCAGCAGTGTGGTGAAGGGGTACGAGCAGTACTTC.

This clonotype was observed a handful of times. The rearrangement links TRBV24-1 to TRBJ2-3, with 14 bases lining up with TRBD2. After removal of 2 bases from V and 5 bases from J, the junction contained 2 bases not matched to a gene. Germline V lookup: CDR1 KGHDR, CDR2 SFDVKD. This CDR3 comprises 16 residues. The CDR3 spells CATSDYGTSGRDTQYF. The CDR3 nucleotides are TGTGCCACCAGTGATTACGGGACTAGCGGGAGAGATACGCAGTATTTT.

About this clonotype itself: This may arise from a read error, as a much more abundant clone is one base away. This chain connects TRBV29-1 to TRBJ2-7, with 11 nucleotides matching TRBD2. CDR3 length equals 13 residues. The germline gives CDR1 SQVTM, CDR2 ANQGSEA. The CDR3 coding sequence is TGCAGCGTGGGGACTAGCGGAACCTACGAGCAGCACTTC. As protein: CSVGTSGTYEQHF.

This clonotype was seen ten or more times. V usage is TRBV7-6 and J usage is TRBJ2-7; D is ambiguous. Trimming removed 5 bases at V and 0 bases at J, with 8 bases between. The germline gives CDR1 SGHVS, CDR2 FNYEAQ. CDR3 length equals 13 residues. This CDR3 is CASSPRASYEQYF. The CDR3, as DNA: TGTGCCAGCAGCCCCCGGGCCTCCTACGAGCAGTACTTC.

This rearrangement joins TRBV20-1 to TRBJ2-7; 9 bases match TRBD1. The CDR3 totals 14 residues. Per germline, CDR1 DFQATT and CDR2 SNEGSKA (reference sequence). V trimming: 6 bases; J trimming: 3 bases; junction bases outside the gene matches: 9. The CDR3 protein is CSAKVGTGIYEQYF. The CDR3 nucleotides are TGCAGTGCGAAAGTCGGGACAGGGATCTACGAGCAGTACTTC.

This sequence joins TRBV5-5 and TRBJ2-3; the match to TRBD2 covers 7 bases. V gave up 2 bases and J gave up 0 bases; unmatched junction bases: 3. This CDR3 has 15 amino acids. Germline CDR1 SGHKS, CDR2 YYEKEE (reference sequence). In nucleotides, the CDR3 is TGTGCCAGCAGCTTTCGGGAGGCCAGCACAGATACGCAGTATTTT. Translated: CASSFREASTDTQYF.

This clonotype has more than one count but fewer than ten. The chain recombines TRBV5-1 with TRBJ2-5; D possibly corresponds to TRBD1 (5 bases). Per germline, CDR1 SGHRS and CDR2 YFSETQ. Trimming left V 0 bases short and J 5 bases short, with 11 bases between. The CDR3 runs to 14 residues. The CDR3 spells CASSLEGARETQYF. CDR3 nucleotide sequence: TGCGCCAGCAGCTTGGAAGGGGCGCGGGAGACCCAGTACTTC.

This clonotype was detected only a few times. The chain employs TRBV4-2 and TRBJ2-4; 9 nucleotides agree with TRBD1. Germline lookup yields CDR1 LGHNA and CDR2 YNFKEQ. J lost 7 bases, V lost 3 bases, and 4 bases had no gene match. The CDR3 is 14 amino acids. The CDR3 is CASSQPGTGNIQYF. CDR3 bases: TGTGCCAGCAGCCAGCCAGGGACAGGGAACATTCAGTACTTC.

This clonotype was observed many times. The gene calls are TRBV19 and TRBJ1-1; 7 bases match TRBD1. Germline V CDR1 and CDR2: LNHDA, SQIVND (reference sequence). This CDR3 has 15 residues. The V gene end was trimmed by 8 bases and the J gene end by 1 base; junction bases not matched to a gene: 10. CDR3 in DNA: TGTGCCAGTCAGCAAAGGGGGCTAAAGAACACTGAAGCTTTCTTT. Translated: CASQQRGLKNTEAFF. Using reference TRBV19 and TRBJ1-1 for the parts outside the CDR3, the full variable domain is DGGITQSPKYLFRKEGQNVTLSCEQNLNHDAMYWYRQDPGQGLRLIYYSQIVNDFQKGDIAEGYSVSREKKESFPLTVTSAQKNPTAFYLCASQQRGLKNTEAFFGQGTRLTVV.

V gene TRBV11-2 combines with J gene TRBJ2-5, with D uncertain. Trimming cost V 2 bases and J 4 bases, with 8 bases left between them. The germline gives CDR1 SGHAT, CDR2 FQNNGV. The CDR3 loop spans 13 amino acids. This CDR3 reads CASSLYGRETQYF. DNA for the CDR3: TGTGCCAGCAGCTTATATGGGCGAGAGACCCAGTACTTC. The full variable domain, its missing parts supplied by reference TRBV11-2 and TRBJ2-5, is EAGVAQSPRYKIIEKRQSVAFWCNPISGHATLYWYQQILGQGPKLLIQFQNNGVVDDSQLPKDRFSAERLKGVDSTLKIQPAKLEDSAVYLCASSLYGRETQYFGPGTRLLVL.

The rearrangement joins TRBV6-5 to TRBJ2-3; D possibly corresponds to TRBD2 (5 bases). Trimming took off 3 bases at V and 1 base at J, with 14 bases between the two ends. Per germline, CDR1 MNHEY and CDR2 SVGAGI. This CDR3 has 16 amino acids. CDR3 sequence: CASSYRSGFGTDTQYF. The CDR3 DNA follows: TGTGCCAGCAGTTATAGGAGCGGTTTCGGCACAGATACGCAGTATTTT.

The chain carries TRBV5-6 and TRBJ1-2; unclear D gene. The CDR3 covers 13 residues. The germline CDR1 and CDR2 sequences are SGHDT and YYEEEE. Trimming left V 2 bases short and J 7 bases short, with 12 bases between. The CDR3 DNA follows: TGTGCCAGCAGCTTTGGAGGGCCCTCTGGCTACACCTTC. This codes for CASSFGGPSGYTF.

Ten or more counts support this clonotype. V usage is TRBV29-1 and J usage is TRBJ2-5; D not certain. Trimming took off 4 bases at V and 5 bases at J, with 11 bases between the two ends. Germline CDR1 SQVTM, CDR2 ANQGSEA. This CDR3 spans 12 amino acids. The CDR3 DNA follows: TGCAGCGTTGGCCCCACCCTGGAGACCCAGTACTTC. Residues: CSVGPTLETQYF.

Details on this clonotype: The conserved final phenylalanine or tryptophan is absent from the CDR3, which likely points to a read error. The chain is built from TRBV12-3 or TRBV12-4 and TRBJ1-4; D not certain. The CDR3 spans 14 residues. V was clipped by 3 bases and J by 7 bases, with 12 bases between them. CDR3 protein: CASSFRARTEKLFL. The CDR3 nucleotides are TGTGCCAGCAGTTTTCGGGCGCGGACTGAAAAACTGTTTCTT.

The chain joins TRBV4-2 to TRBJ2-2; possibly TRBD2 for D (6 bases). The V gene's germline CDR1 is LGHNA and CDR2 YNFKEQ. Trimming shortened V by 4 bases and J by 1 base, and 13 bases separated the two germline ends. CDR3 length: 16 amino acids. CDR3 region: CASSLDAGGNTGELFF. In nucleotides, the CDR3 is TGTGCCAGCAGCCTCGATGCCGGGGGGAACACCGGGGAGCTGTTTTTT.